This T cell receptor (beta chain) was identified in a study of cytotoxic CD8 clonotypes in ibrutinib-treated CLL. Study summary: Sample averages reached 250,000 to 300,000 productive templates and roughly 96,000 productive rearrangements.

From cryopreserved PBMCs came around 2 micrograms of genomic DNA used for TCR beta libraries. This CDR3 region has 14 residues. Germline CDR1 reads ENHRY; CDR2 reads SYGVKD. Losses at the gene ends were 2 bases for V and 3 bases for J; bases not matched to a gene: 1. Using immunoSEQ multiplex PCR, the repertoire was profiled, and TCRdb retains in-frame clones only, with some absent. The sample includes 200,000 to 250,000 clones, more than 65% of them seen just once. This clone was recorded once. This clonotype was sampled from a human donor with chronic lymphocytic leukemia. The sequencing here drew on PBMCs, taken after 12 months of ibrutinib treatment. The V and J genes are TRBV10-3 and TRBJ2-1, with TRBD2 matching 7 bases. The CDR3 spells CAISESGIYNEQFF. The CDR3 coding sequence is TGTGCCATCAGTGAGAGCGGGATCTACAATGAGCAGTTCTTC.